The 18 T cell receptor beta chains reported below all come from one sample, sequenced in a study of T cell responses to AZD1222 COVID-19 vaccine (dated by TCRdb to about 2021). Receptor libraries were prepared by the immunoSEQ multiplex PCR assay. Not all clones reach the TCRdb copy of this immuneACCESS table, which keeps in-frame sequences only. Checked studies attribute under half of the gap to unresolved V genes and leave the rest unexplained. Counted in this sample were about 170,000 clones; roughly 89% of them appeared once. Together, the top ten hold under 2% of the sample. The time point label of this sample denotes: baseline before first vaccination. Sequenced material: peripheral blood, taken on day 0 of AZD1222 vaccination. These receptors were obtained from an adult in good health.

The rearrangement links TRBV28 to TRBJ1-3; no clear D. Germline assignment: CDR1 MDHEN and CDR2 SYDVKM. The CDR3 has 14 amino acids. V lost 10 bases and J 2 bases, leaving 15 bases between the germline ends. CDR3 region: CATLGGPAGNTIYF. In DNA, the CDR3 is TGTGCCACCTTGGGAGGGCCGGCTGGAAACACCATATATTTT.

The J gene is TRBJ1-1, the V gene TRBV5-4; 8 nucleotides line up with TRBD1. Germline CDR1 is SGHNT and CDR2 is YYREEE (reference sequence). CDR3 length: 14 residues. V was pared by 4 bases and J by 1 base, with 3 bases of the junction left unmatched. CDR3 loop: CASSKGQENTEAFF. CDR3 nucleotide sequence: TGTGCCAGCAGCAAGGGACAGGAGAACACTGAAGCTTTCTTT.

This chain uses TRBV7-2 with TRBJ2-7, with 14 bases lining up with TRBD2. The V gene's germline CDR1 is SGHTA and CDR2 FQGNSA. V gave up 5 bases and J gave up 5 bases; unmatched junction bases: 8. The CDR3 has 16 residues. The CDR3 DNA sequence: TGTGCCAGCAGCGCCCGGACTAGCGGGAGGTACAACGAGCAGTACTTC. Translation gives CASSARTSGRYNEQYF.

The V gene is TRBV7-9, the J gene TRBJ1-2, with TRBD1 identical over 7 bases. Germline CDR1 SEHNR, CDR2 FQNEAQ (reference sequence). The CDR3 extends over 16 amino acids. The ends lost 6 bases at V and 2 bases at J; junction bases unmatched: 12. This CDR3 is CASRPDPGTANYGYTF. The CDR3 DNA is TGTGCCAGCAGACCTGACCCCGGGACAGCCAACTATGGCTACACCTTC.

The rearrangement uses TRBV5-1 and TRBJ1-3; the D gene is possibly TRBD1 (5 bases). Trimming stripped 5 bases from V and 1 base from J, with 13 bases between. CDR1 and CDR2 from the germline V gene are SGHRS and YFSETQ. This CDR3 has 15 residues. CDR3 DNA: TGCGCCAGCAGTCGAGACGGGGGGTCTGGAAACACCATATATTTT. Translating it yields CASSRDGGSGNTIYF.

This chain links TRBV30 with TRBJ1-2; D not resolved. V was cut by 0 bases and J by 4 bases, with 6 bases left in between. The CDR3 sequence is 12 residues long. Germline CDR1 reads GTSNPN; CDR2 reads SVGIG (reference sequence). Here the CDR3 DNA reads TGTGCCTGGAGTGTGGGAATCTATGGCTACACCTTC. Translated, it gives CAWSVGIYGYTF. The whole variable domain, remainder taken from reference TRBV30 and TRBJ1-2, is SQTIHQWPATLVQPVGSPLSLECTVEGTSNPNLYWYRQAAGRGLQLLFYSVGIGQISSEVPQNLSASRPQDRQFILSSKKLLLSDSGFYLCAWSVGIYGYTFGSGTRLTVV.

The chain carries TRBV27 and TRBJ2-7; perhaps TRBD1 as D (5 bases). Germline V gives CDR1 MNHEY, CDR2 SMNVEV (reference sequence). Trimming shortened V by 11 bases and J by 2 bases, and 25 bases separated the two germline ends. CDR3 length: 16 residues. CDR3 DNA sequence: TGTGCCCCGCCCCAATCGGCCGGACAAAGAGCCTACGAGCAGTACGTC. It specifies CAPPQSAGQRAYEQYV.

The chain combines TRBV10-3 with TRBJ1-1; TRBD1 matches at 7 bases. V trimming: 10 bases; J trimming: 5 bases; junction bases outside the gene matches: 10. Germline V gene lookup returns CDR1 ENHRY and CDR2 SYGVKD. There are 13 residues in the CDR3. CDR3 coding DNA: TGTGCCACCACAGGGGTAGGAGGAACTGAAGCTTTCTTT. Amino acid sequence: CATTGVGGTEAFF.

This chain connects TRBV6-6 to TRBJ2-3; D is possibly TRBD2 (5 bases). V gave up 2 bases and J gave up 0 bases, with 9 bases separating them. Germline V gene data show CDR1 as MNHNY and CDR2 as SVGAGI (reference sequence). The CDR3 sequence is 15 residues long. The CDR3 loop is CASSYGESSTDTQYF. The CDR3 DNA reads as TGTGCCAGCAGTTACGGGGAGTCTAGCACAGATACGCAGTATTTT.

This clone occurred a few times. The chain recombines TRBV30 with TRBJ2-1, with 7 bases lining up with TRBD1. The ends lost 0 bases at V and 2 bases at J; junction bases unmatched: 4. Per the germline V gene, CDR1 is GTSNPN and CDR2 is SVGIG (reference sequence). This CDR3 is built from 15 residues. The CDR3 spells CAWSVRDRTYNEQFF. The DNA of the CDR3 is TGTGCCTGGAGTGTCCGGGACAGAACCTACAATGAGCAGTTCTTC.

The rearrangement links TRBV9 to TRBJ1-2; D is possibly TRBD1 (5 bases). V lost 3 bases and J 3 bases, leaving 12 bases between the germline ends. Per the germline V gene, CDR1 is SGDLS and CDR2 is YYNGEE. This CDR3 has 14 amino acids. This CDR3 is CASSDGQGDYGYTF. The CDR3, as DNA: TGTGCCAGCAGCGACGGGCAGGGTGACTATGGCTACACCTTC. The full variable domain, in which reference TRBV9 and TRBJ1-2 provide the parts outside the CDR3, is DSGVTQTPKHLITATGQRVTLRCSPRSGDLSVYWYQQSLDQGLQFLIQYYNGEERAKGNILERFSAQQFPDLHSELNLSSLELGDSALYFCASSDGQGDYGYTFGSGTRLTVV.

This clone showed up just once. V usage is TRBV11-2 and J usage is TRBJ2-5; a weak D match, TRBD1 (6 bases). The CDR3 covers 14 residues. The germline V and J ends were trimmed by 1 base and 4 bases, with 10 bases remaining between them. Germline CDR1 SGHAT, CDR2 FQNNGV. The CDR3 nucleotides read TGTGCCAGCAGCTTAGTTTCCAGGGGAGAGACCCAGTACTTC. It encodes CASSLVSRGETQYF.

The CDR3 is CASRNPGQGYEQYF. The CDR3 DNA follows: TGCGCCAGCAGAAACCCTGGACAGGGATACGAGCAGTACTTC. This chain joins TRBV5-1 and TRBJ2-7; 8 bases fit TRBD1. The J segment lost 4 bases and the V segment lost 5 bases, leaving 8 bases of the junction unmatched. The CDR3 contains 14 residues. Germline CDR1 and CDR2: SGHRS and YFSETQ.

This clone was observed once. The CDR3 region is CASSIVGDGYEQYF. As DNA, the CDR3 is TGTGCCAGTAGTATAGTAGGGGACGGCTACGAGCAGTACTTC. The chain is built from TRBV19 and TRBJ2-7; the D call may be TRBD1 or TRBD2 (5 bases each). V was clipped by 1 base and J by 3 bases, with 10 bases between them. Germline CDR1 and CDR2: LNHDA and SQIVND (reference sequence). The CDR3 runs 14 residues.

The chain links TRBV6-5 to TRBJ1-4; D possibly corresponds to TRBD1 (6 bases). Trimming removed 5 bases at V and 7 bases at J, with 11 bases between. Germline V gives CDR1 MNHEY, CDR2 SVGAGI. This CDR3 comprises 13 residues. In DNA, the CDR3 is TGTGCCAGCAGTATACAAGGGGGTGAAAAACTGTTTTTT. It is translated as CASSIQGGEKLFF.

This rearrangement joins TRBV6-5 to TRBJ2-5, with D perhaps matching TRBD1 or TRBD2 (6 bases each). Trimming shortened V by 0 bases and J by 2 bases, and 13 bases separated the two germline ends. Looked up from germline, CDR1 is MNHEY and CDR2 is SVGAGI. This CDR3 region has 16 residues. The CDR3 is CASSYSAGGSQETQYF. The CDR3 DNA is TGTGCCAGCAGTTACTCAGCCGGGGGCAGTCAAGAGACCCAGTACTTC.

The rearrangement uses TRBV19 and TRBJ1-5, with a tentative D call TRBD1 (6 bases). The V gene lost 3 bases and the J gene lost 11 bases, with 29 bases spanning the gap. This CDR3 spans 18 amino acids. In germline, CDR1 is LNHDA, CDR2 SQIVND (reference sequence). The CDR3 bases are TGTGCCAGTAGTATTAGACCCCTGAGAGGGGGGGGAAATTCGGCCCAGCATTTT. It yields the protein CASSIRPLRGGGNSAQHF.

The chain employs TRBV6-2 or TRBV6-3 and TRBJ2-1; D is uncertain. V gave up 2 bases and J gave up 3 bases, with 20 bases separating them. Germline assignment: CDR1 MNHEY and CDR2 SVGEGT. This CDR3 is built from 18 residues. The CDR3 loop is CASSYGGSHRLDYNEQFF. The CDR3 coding sequence is TGTGCCAGCAGTTACGGTGGTAGCCACCGTTTAGACTACAATGAGCAGTTCTTC.